In this sample, the clone carrying this TCR beta chain turned up many times. Its specificity is unknown. The time point was: healthy volunteer bleed at 2 weeks. From whole blood left unfractionated, total RNA was extracted. The sample is drawn from a study of human T cells and chemical hapten exposure. Overall study: TCR yields per sample varied mostly from small pooled library volume differences. General study findings and limits: DPC sensitization did not alter TCRs above 1 in 1000 frequency.

The library attached unique molecular identifiers to individual cDNA molecules. Under the authors' procedure: The number of TCRs in each sample had a median of approximately 96,000 and spanned about 23,224 to 700,000. TCRdb re-analysed the RACE reads in MiXCR, keeping a single row per CDR3 protein. TCRdb's processing, not the authors' own work, is the source of the V and J calls. The table has 130,000 or so distinct CDR3 sequences, about 8.2% seen once. The CDR3 contains 15 residues. CDR1 is LGHNT and CDR2 is FRNRAP in the germline V gene. With 6 bases clipped from V and 2 bases from J, the junction kept 6 bases outside the gene matches.

The chain combines TRBV12-5 with TRBJ1-5, with TRBD1 identical over 8 bases. The source material was whole blood. This clonotype was sampled from a male donor in good health. Some clones in this sample may be carry-over from other donors' samples. CDR3 nucleotide sequence: TGTGCTAGTGGGGACGACAGGGGTGGCAATCAGCCCCAGCATTTT. Protein: CASGDDRGGNQPQHF.